This T cell receptor (beta chain) was observed in a study of T cells after somatic rescue of genetic block. Using immunoSEQ multiplex PCR, the repertoire was profiled, and TCRdb retains in-frame clones only, with some absent. The data show approximately 110,000 clones, about 93% seen once. V was shortened by 5 bases and J by 10 bases, with 21 bases between the two germline ends. The CDR3 is 14 amino acids. Germline-derived CDR1 and CDR2 are SQVTM and ANQGSEA. Sequenced material: peripheral blood mononuclear cells (PBMCs). The chain combines TRBV29-1 with TRBJ2-1, with a tentative D call TRBD2 (5 bases). The receptor's source is a woman aged 18-30 years. CDR3 sequence reads: CSVRLPGVSREQFF. The CDR3 DNA reads as TGCAGCGTTCGTCTTCCCGGGGTGTCAAGGGAGCAGTTCTTC.